The T cell receptor beta chain under discussion was sequenced for a study of T cells in Graves' hyperthyroidism and ophthalmopathy. Study conclusions and caveats: The model foresaw ophthalmopathy a median about 6.5 months prior to onset. Most thyroid clonotypes with frequency above 0.001 were detected in blood.

Amplification yielded TCR beta CDR3 regions, with RNA transcripts as the source. In the first-round RT-PCR of the TCR CDR3, the HTBI primer set was used. TCRdb redid the calling of the multiplex PCR reads with MiXCR, one entry per CDR3 protein. The sample yields a few hundred thousand distinct CDR3 sequences, around 46% seen once. This clonotype was seen only a few times. Antigen: not known. The CDR3 loop spans 11 amino acids. V shed 6 bases and J shed 8 bases, with 10 bases lying between them. Germline V gives CDR1 SNHLY, CDR2 FYNNEI. Patients were excluded for uncontrolled infection, other autoimmune disease, pregnancy or lactation. Diagnostic decisions used clinical symptoms, serum thyroxine and TRAb, thyroid ultrasound and orbital computed tomography.

The sample comprised peripheral blood or thyroid tissue (not recorded which). This clonotype was obtained from a woman under 30 with Graves' hyperthyroidism. The chain recombines TRBV2 with TRBJ1-2; a possible D gene is TRBD1 (6 bases). CDR3 protein: CASREGVGYTF. The CDR3 DNA follows: TGTGCCAGCAGGGAGGGGGTCGGCTACACCTTC.